This TCR beta chain was profiled in a study of cytomegalovirus exposure and HLA in healthy donors (dated by TCRdb to between 2016 and 2019). Looking at the study overall: In an earlier analysis of roughly 500 of the donors, 250 to 350 Gb of sequence data and approximately 120 million unique TCR beta sequences from about 190 million T cells were reported. An early release covering roughly 640 HLA-typed donors comprised about 300 gigabases of sequencing data and 85 million or so unique TCR sequences. Of the roughly 420 genotyped donors, approximately 80% were placed in the genetic ancestry cluster associated with self-reported Caucasian donors. The aim of the study was to test whether cataloging public T cell receptors could identify signatures of past pathogen exposure. The study used immunosequencing to profile the T cell repertoires of under 700 subjects and linked those repertoires to cytomegalovirus serostatus. In addition to the first cohort of around 670 subjects, a separate validation cohort of approximately 110 different subjects was used. The study combined high-throughput TCR immunosequencing, statistical association of individual TCRs with disease status, and machine learning to predict cytomegalovirus infection status. In a later analysis, previously published TCR beta repertoires from about 640 donors were re-analyzed and high-resolution HLA genotyping was added so that TCR occurrence patterns could be studied. In the later analysis, no new phenotypic data were used to find candidate immune exposures; instead, reliance was placed on TCR beta sequences and their occurrence across donors. An earlier analysis of 587 of the donors used high-throughput TCR beta sequencing to judge whether each TCR beta V gene segment behaved as functional or pseudogenic. Donor age, sex, ethnicity and CMV serostatus were compiled alongside the repertoire data. In a later genetic analysis, genome-wide SNP genotypes for about three fifths of the roughly 670 donors were used, and that subset was treated as a discovery cohort. All discovery cohort repertoires had been generated on a single sequencing platform. HLA typing covered class I and class II loci at four-digit resolution. The number of donors typed differed by locus, with roughly 620-630 for A, B, C, DRB1 and DQB1, more than 500 for DQA1, 600 to 610 for DPA1, and some 450 for DPB1. Five DR-DQ haplotypes were handled as single units for association and clustering because linkage in the cohort was strong. Among roughly 400 genotyped donors of the cohort, an average of roughly 240,000 unique TCR beta nucleotide sequences were sequenced per donor, roughly 20% of them non-productive. The research as a whole found: According to a later analysis, most CMV-associated TCR beta chains appeared to be HLA-restricted, and the HLA associations seemed to be driven largely by CMV exposure. This cohort had only TCR beta chains sequenced, and the lack of alpha or paired-chain data limited which features could be detected. The only immune exposure information available for the cohort was CMV serostatus. A later analysis reported that several top co-occurrence clusters appeared linked to parvovirus B19, influenza, CMV and Epstein-Barr virus. The authors suggested that the approach could potentially be extended to other disease states and immunological phenotypes. In a later analysis, TCR association rates were found to vary across HLA loci, with the most associated TCRs seen for DRB1 alleles and the fewest for HLA-C alleles. Because HLA typing was missing for some donors at each locus, association tests included only the typed subset. Some IMGT-functional V segments, including TRBV6-2 and TRBV6-3, could not be distinguished by the 87-base-pair reads and were therefore excluded. Over 15 rarely observed V segments, including chromosome 9 orphons, were excluded from the earlier analysis of several hundred of the donors because counts were too low. V-gene and J-gene trimming of TCR beta chains was associated with a missense DCLRE1C variant in a later genetic analysis, and the association was replicated in an independent cohort. In the study, 150 to 200 TCR beta chains were listed as associated with cytomegalovirus. A later analysis found that HLA-associated TCR beta chains were more clonally expanded and had lower generation probabilities than equally common non-associated chains. A further reported finding was that TCR beta sequences accurately predicted the HLA-A and HLA-B alleles for most subjects in the first cohort. A cluster of highly shared sequence variants was judged likely to represent a technical artifact of the sequencing pipeline. A later genetic analysis reported fewer N-insertions in productive TCRs among donors in an Asian-associated ancestry cluster than the roughly 700-donor mean. Assigning TCR associations to individual alleles was difficult when HLA alleles, especially DR and DQ, strongly co-occurred. In vitro tests confirmed that a few of the cytomegalovirus-associated TCR beta chains recognize cytomegalovirus antigens. Correlated functional status among segregating V segments might be attributable to linkage disequilibrium, but an unknown experimental factor could not be ruled out. Cytomegalovirus status was reported to be diagnosed by the classifier with high specificity and sensitivity in both the original and validation cohorts. Specific HLA alleles were associated with 15,000 to 20,000 TCR beta sequences at a false discovery rate of 0.05 in a later analysis. In an earlier analysis of around 600 of the donors, most TCR beta V segments were observed in productive rearrangements about 90% or about 30% of the time, broadly matching IMGT annotations. Across donors, most TCR sequences were observed very rarely, whereas some public TCRs were present in many individuals. Sequencing depth was assumed to be roughly uniform across donors in the presence/absence analyses, though that assumption may not hold.

With regard to this clone: The antigen it recognizes is unknown. Per-base qualities were not stored, and no clone one base away is much larger.

The cohort was made up of hundreds of healthy bone marrow donors. Cohort members were all nominally healthy when sampled, although unrecorded immune exposures were likely present. The donor tested CMV seropositive, placing the donor among the approximately 310 seropositive members of the cohort. A peripheral blood sample was collected from each donor, and TCR beta sequencing was performed on peripheral blood mononuclear cells. Genomic DNA extraction from the blood cell samples was performed with the Qiagen DNeasy Blood Extraction Kit. The library was made by the immunoSEQ multiplex PCR assay. A mixture of 60 forward primers for TCR Vbeta segments and 13 reverse primers for TCR Jbeta segments was used in the multiplex PCR. Amplification of the CDR3 region of rearranged TCR beta genes was performed with a multiplex PCR assay on genomic DNA. The amplified TCR beta libraries were sequenced on the Illumina HiSeq System as 87-base-pair reads. As for how the authors treated the data: Across the roughly 670 repertoires, a later analysis counted roughly 84 million unique TCR beta chains, around 10 million of which were shared by at least two donors. Raw reads were error-corrected and collapsed into unique sequences by a nearest-neighbor algorithm in which closely related sequences were merged to remove PCR and sequencing errors. CDR3 sequences were aligned to IMGT reference sequences to assign V, D and J gene segments. For a sequence to be retained, a match of at least six nucleotides was required to both a V gene segment and a J gene segment. A rearrangement counted as productive if the CDR3 had no stop codons and remained in frame with V and J, and every other rearrangement counted as non-productive. CDR3 was defined by IMGT convention, running from the second conserved V-encoded cysteine to the conserved J-encoded phenylalanine. The earlier analysis of roughly 590 of the donors excluded any sequence lacking an unambiguous match to a single V gene segment. In an earlier analysis of a few hundred of the donors, V segments were called functional above 56.7% productive rearrangements and were called segregating when the between-donor standard deviation exceeded 5%. A statistical classification framework was developed to diagnose cytomegalovirus status using the catalog of TCR beta chain sequences. A later analysis assigned V and J genes by comparing TCR nucleotide sequences with IMGT/GENE-DB human TR gene sequences. In a later analysis, CDR3 sequences and most-parsimonious VDJ recombination scenarios were assigned using the TCRdist pipeline. In a later analysis, each TCR beta chain was defined by its CDR3 amino acid sequence together with its V-gene family, and reads lacking a unique V-gene family were excluded. In a later analysis, some 600 highly shared, low-generation-probability nucleotide sequences were removed to address suspected cross-contamination and a sequencing artifact. In a later analysis, a clonal expansion index was calculated for each public chain from normalized within-repertoire ranks of inferred template counts. In a later analysis, generation probabilities were computed using a VDJ recombination model fitted to out-of-frame rearrangements, and the results were checked against IGoR. A later analysis scored TCR-TCR, TCR-HLA and TCR-CMV co-occurrence with hypergeometric tests, applying a repertoire-size bias correction to TCR pairs. To estimate false discovery rates, a later analysis permuted the HLA or CMV assignments 20 times. In a later analysis, co-occurring TCRs were grouped with DBSCAN, and TCRdist sequence similarity was added when clustering was performed within HLA-allele-positive subsets. Repertoires with fewer than 30,000 or more than 120,000 public chains, plus five repertoires with anomalous nucleotide sharing, were excluded from co-occurrence clustering. The immuneACCESS repertoire file appears here via TCRdb, limited to in-frame rearrangements. These files lack a portion of the clones; in checked studies, under half of the deficit traces to unresolved V genes, and the cause of the others is not known. The V and J calls and clone size are taken from that table; D and trimming were inferred from the DNA. This sample lists approximately 200,000 clones; roughly 80% were detected once. The ten most abundant clones make up approximately 6% of the sample.

The CDR3 covers 17 residues, taking in both the cysteine and the phenylalanine. The only DNA kept is the CDR3, 51 bases in frame from the first base. Trimming removed 5 bases from V and 1 base from J, leaving 18 bases between the germline ends. The germline V gene yields LGHNA for CDR1 and YNFKEQ for CDR2. The chain uses TRBV4-2 and TRBJ1-5, with the D gene uncertain. The receptor was isolated from a woman in her 30s in good health and CMV-seropositive. Sequenced: PBMCs. The base sequence is TGTGCCAGCAGCAAAAAATTGCCGGGGTCGAGCAATCAGCCCCAGCATTTT. Translated, it gives CASSKKLPGSSNQPQHF.